This T cell receptor beta chain was captured by sequencing in a study of CD8 T cells in ankylosing spondylitis. Study-wide findings and caveats: Clones linked with disease were CD8+ and fairly uncommon in the peripheral blood. From matched ankylosing spondylitis synovial fluid, disease-linked clones were reportedly recovered at significantly enriched levels. Both synovial fluid and blood in reactive arthritis had previously been reported to carry some motif variants. Ankylosing spondylitis blood appeared to carry a characteristic TCR beta motif of roughly eight highly homologous variants.

This clonotype was counted ten times or more. Its specificity is not known. At one end the junction does not follow the germline gene, possibly because of a read error. Preparation of TCR beta libraries was done by quantitative 5'-RACE with molecular barcodes. TCRdb analysed the 5' RACE reads with MiXCR anew, one entry per CDR3 protein. Of roughly 490,000 distinct CDR3 sequences detected, less than 6% appear once; the ten largest clones hold 3% to 4%. There are 14 residues in the CDR3. Per germline, CDR1 SEHNR and CDR2 FQNEAQ (reference sequence). The TCR originated in a male donor with ankylosing spondylitis. The chain employs TRBV7-9 and TRBJ1-1; no firm D call. Sequencing was done on a sample of blood, either unsorted or a sorted T cell fraction (not recorded which). The CDR3 nucleotides are TGTGCCAGCAGCGTAGCAGGAGTGAACACTGAAGCTTTCTTT. Translation: CASSVAGVNTEAFF.